A few counts support the clone carrying this T cell receptor beta chain. Its antigen is undetermined. Other DNA sequences in this sample translate to the same CDR3. This entry belongs to a study of cytomegalovirus exposure and HLA in healthy donors. Regarding the study as a whole: Some V segments could not be told apart, so they were left out, TRBV6-2 and TRBV6-3 among them.

Primers included in the PCR were 60 Vbeta and 13 Jbeta primers. Repertoires were generated with immunoSEQ multiplex PCR, while TCRdb's copy carries only in-frame clones and drops some. This sample carries around 110,000 clones, 74% of them seen once, and the ten largest clones take less than 15%. Germline V CDR1 and CDR2: KGHSH, LQKENI. The ends were cut back, 3 bases at V and 0 bases at J, with 5 bases in the middle. The CDR3 is 14 amino acids. The sequencing input was PBMCs. V and J are TRBV18 and TRBJ1-4; no firm D call. This receptor was obtained from a woman aged 40 to 50 in good health and CMV-seropositive. The CDR3 nucleotides read TGTGCCAGCTCACCTTCCGCAACTAATGAAAAACTGTTTTTT. It encodes CASSPSATNEKLFF.